This TCR beta chain was documented in a study of blood T cell repertoires in COVID-19. At the level of the study: Material from acute and convalescent COVID-19 was sourced from the United States, Italy and Spain. Nucleic acid was either cDNA or gDNA, and it came from T cells, B-cell-depleted T cells, or PBMCs.

The data were produced by immunoSEQ multiplex PCR, yet TCRdb's version contains in-frame clones alone and is incomplete. The data contain under 150,000 clones, around nine tenths of them singletons. V was clipped by 3 bases and J by 7 bases; unmatched bases: 5. Germline values: CDR1 KGHDR, CDR2 SFDVKD. CDR3 size: 15 residues. The rearrangement joins TRBV24-1 to TRBJ2-1, with 10 bases aligning to TRBD2. The clonotype originates from a woman aged 40 to 50 with acute or convalescent COVID-19. What was sequenced was peripheral blood. The CDR3: CATSDTSGKWNEQFF. The CDR3 nucleotides are TGTGCCACCAGTGATACTAGCGGGAAATGGAATGAGCAGTTCTTC.